This T cell receptor beta chain was identified during a study of cytomegalovirus exposure and HLA in healthy donors. Study-level background: In an early release, HLA-typed donors contributed tens of millions of unique TCR sequences. General study findings and limits: The study recorded 160 or so TCR beta chains that were cytomegalovirus-associated.

The PCR ran on 60 Vbeta and 13 Jbeta primers. As originally analysed: There were about 80 million unique TCR beta chains by a later count, and some 11 million of them were shared. Using immunoSEQ multiplex PCR, the repertoire was profiled, and TCRdb retains in-frame clones only, with some absent. Clone size and the V and J calls come from that table; the DNA yielded D and trimming. The table includes 100,000 to 150,000 clones, roughly 83% detected once. The CDR3 runs to 14 residues. Germline CDR1 is SGHTS and CDR2 is YDEGEE. Trimming pared 3 bases from V and 4 bases from J, leaving 13 bases between. As to this clone: The antigen is not known.

The sample comprised PBMCs. The receptor was derived from a man between 18 and 29 years old in good health and CMV-seropositive. The chain carries TRBV5-8 and TRBJ1-1, with D perhaps matching TRBD1 (5 bases). CDR3 nucleotides: TGTGCCAGCAGCTATGGACGCGGGGGCACTGAAGCTTTCTTT. Protein: CASSYGRGGTEAFF.